This entry describes one TCR beta chain. Its antigen is not known. Naive-designated CD8 cells lacked CD45RO, were positively enriched for CCR7, and omitted terminally differentiated effector memory CD45RA+ cells. There were no recent acute infections or vaccinations among the donors, who were healthy HIV-negative adults. This entry is derived from a study of shared clonotypes between healthy human individuals. Study-wide results and caveats: Memory subsets had estimated richness that was generally smaller than that of naive subsets.

Sorted-subset replicate PCRs used about 0.2 ug of genomic DNA. This amount corresponded to about 30,000 T cell genomes. TCRdb's table, derived via immunoSEQ multiplex PCR, lists solely in-frame clones and lacks some. The table shows 800,000 or so clones, with about 96% occurring only once. This CDR3 region has 15 residues. Germline CDR1 SGHVS, CDR2 FQNEAQ. J lost 6 bases, V lost 5 bases, and 10 bases had no gene match. The receptor was derived from a man under 40 in good health. The sequenced sample was naive CD8+ T cells sorted from blood. The chain employs TRBV7-8 and TRBJ1-5, with TRBD1 identical over 7 bases. CDR3 sequence: CASSNDRVRRQPQHF. As DNA, the CDR3 is TGTGCCAGCAGCAATGACAGGGTTCGACGTCAGCCCCAGCATTTT.